This T cell receptor beta chain originates from a study of identical twins. TCRdb called the 5' RACE reads again in MiXCR, with one record for every CDR3 protein. Found here are roughly 200,000 distinct CDR3 sequences, 15% of them singletons; the top ten hold 40% to 45%. These data also featured in a second study, about T cells expressing NK-cell markers. As that report states: Among eight sequenced donors, seven carried HCMV seropositivity while one was seronegative. Dominant NKG2C+ clonotypes made up about 1.0-7.5% of CD8+ T cells in a handful of donors. In several donors, dominant clonotypes made up about 25-60.1% of CD3+CD56-NKG2C+ cells.

Source material: CD8+ T cells sorted from blood. The clonotype was recovered from a woman younger than 30 in good health.

The chain's CDR3 is CASSLGHRETETQYF. In nucleotides, the CDR3 is TGTGCCAGCAGCTTAGGGCACCGGGAGACGGAGACCCAGTACTTC. V is TRBV7-9 and J is TRBJ2-5; tentative D call: TRBD2 (6 bases). This CDR3 is 15 amino acids long. Looked up from germline, CDR1 is SEHNR and CDR2 is FQNEAQ (reference sequence). Trimming stripped 1 base from V and 5 bases from J, with 14 bases between. Looking up the rest from reference TRBV7-9 and TRBJ2-5 gives the full variable domain: DTGVSQNPRHKITKRGQNVTFRCDPISEHNRLYWYRQTLGQGPEFLTYFQNEAQLEKSRLLSDRFSAERPKGSFSTLEIQRTEQGDSAMYLCASSLGHRETETQYFGPGTRLLVL.